This TCR beta chain was recovered during a study of T cells in Graves' hyperthyroidism and ophthalmopathy. TCR beta CDR3 sequences were amplified from RNA transcripts. The HTBI primer set served for first-round RT-PCR of the TCR CDR3. TCRdb re-called the multiplex PCR reads with MiXCR, one entry per CDR3 protein. The sample shows roughly 800,000 distinct CDR3 sequences, 38% of them seen only once. With 4 bases clipped from V and 5 bases from J, the junction kept 6 bases outside the gene matches. CDR3 length: 15 residues. Germline V gene data show CDR1 as SGHRS and CDR2 as YFSETQ. J is TRBJ1-4 and V is TRBV5-1, with 9 bases fitting TRBD1. Sequenced: blood. The TCR sequence derives from a man younger than 35 with Graves' hyperthyroidism. CDR3 nucleotides: TGCGCCAGCAGCGGGGGACAGGGAGTGAATGAAAAACTGTTTTTT. Translated: CASSGGQGVNEKLFF.